This T cell receptor (beta chain) was retrieved from a study of T cells after somatic rescue of genetic block. Germline CDR1 reads SGHTA; CDR2 reads FQGNSA. The CDR3 runs to 18 residues. V shed 2 bases, J shed 3 bases, and the junction held 12 bases outside the gene matches. TCRdb's copy holds only in-frame clones and misses some; the assay was immunoSEQ multiplex PCR. Of approximately 110,000 clones listed, 85% to 95% were seen once; the top ten hold less than 1.5%. The TCR sequence derives from a woman younger than 35. This chain joins TRBV7-2 and TRBJ2-7, with 11 positions matching TRBD2. Sequences were obtained from peripheral blood mononuclear cells (PBMCs). The CDR3 is CASSLNGLAGGRFYEQYF. The CDR3 DNA follows: TGTGCCAGCAGCTTAAATGGGTTAGCGGGGGGGCGGTTCTACGAGCAGTACTTC.